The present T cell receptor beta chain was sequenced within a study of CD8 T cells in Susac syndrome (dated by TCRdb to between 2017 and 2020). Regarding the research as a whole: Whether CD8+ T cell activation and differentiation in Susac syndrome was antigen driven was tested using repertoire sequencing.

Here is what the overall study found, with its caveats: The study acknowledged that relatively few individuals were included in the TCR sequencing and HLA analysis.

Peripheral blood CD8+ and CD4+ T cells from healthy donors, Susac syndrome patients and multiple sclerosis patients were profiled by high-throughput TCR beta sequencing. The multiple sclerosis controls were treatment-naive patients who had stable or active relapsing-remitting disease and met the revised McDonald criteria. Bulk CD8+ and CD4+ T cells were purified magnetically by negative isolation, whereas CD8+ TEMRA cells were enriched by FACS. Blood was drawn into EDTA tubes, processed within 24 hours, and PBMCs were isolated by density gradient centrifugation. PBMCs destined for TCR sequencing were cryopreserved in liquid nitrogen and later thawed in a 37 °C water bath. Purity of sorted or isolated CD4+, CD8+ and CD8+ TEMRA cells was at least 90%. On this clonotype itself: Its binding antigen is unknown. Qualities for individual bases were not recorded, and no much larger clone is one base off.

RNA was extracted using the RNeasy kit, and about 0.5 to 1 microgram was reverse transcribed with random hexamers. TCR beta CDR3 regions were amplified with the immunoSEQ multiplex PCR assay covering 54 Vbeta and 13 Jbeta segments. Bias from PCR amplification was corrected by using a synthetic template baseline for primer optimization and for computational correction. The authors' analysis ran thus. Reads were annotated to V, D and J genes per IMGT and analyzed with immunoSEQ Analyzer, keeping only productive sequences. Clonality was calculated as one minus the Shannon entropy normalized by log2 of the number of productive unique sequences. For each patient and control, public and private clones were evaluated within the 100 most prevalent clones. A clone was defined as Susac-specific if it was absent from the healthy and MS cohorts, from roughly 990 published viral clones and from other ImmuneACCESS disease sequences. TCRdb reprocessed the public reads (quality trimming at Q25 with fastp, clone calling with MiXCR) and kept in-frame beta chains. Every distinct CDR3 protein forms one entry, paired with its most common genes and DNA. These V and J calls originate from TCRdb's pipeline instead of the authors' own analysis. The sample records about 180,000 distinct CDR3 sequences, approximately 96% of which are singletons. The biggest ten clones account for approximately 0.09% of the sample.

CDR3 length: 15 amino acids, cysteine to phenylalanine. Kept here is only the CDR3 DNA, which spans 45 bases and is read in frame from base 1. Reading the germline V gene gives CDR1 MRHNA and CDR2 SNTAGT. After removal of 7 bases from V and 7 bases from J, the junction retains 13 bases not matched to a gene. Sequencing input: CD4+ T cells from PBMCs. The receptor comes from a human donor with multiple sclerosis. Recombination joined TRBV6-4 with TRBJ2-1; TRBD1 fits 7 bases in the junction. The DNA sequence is TGTGCCAGCAATGTGGTGAGCAGGGGGAGAAATGAGCAGTTCTTC. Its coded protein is CASNVVSRGRNEQFF.